This T cell receptor beta chain was identified in a study of blood T cell repertoires in COVID-19 (TCRdb year 2020). At the level of the whole study: Samples from collaborators originated in the United States, Italy and Spain and spanned both the acute and convalescent phases of COVID-19. The prospective study material was composed of cDNA or gDNA derived from T cells, B-cell-depleted T cells, or PBMCs. Deeply sampled blood TCRbeta repertoires from subjects exposed to, actively infected with, or recovered from COVID-19 were included in the dataset. The repertoires were made available in a free public database intended to serve as a resource for research on the immune response to SARS-CoV-2. Samples were obtained from the ongoing ImmuneRACE study (first 160 participants) and from 1,254 subjects provided by 6 global collaborators. A de-identified subject ID, COVID-19 status, age in years and sex were almost always included in the sample metadata. Where available, HLA class I and class II types were taken from metadata supplied by the sample provider and were not determined by assay-based typing.

The immunoSEQ Assay, a bias-controlled multiplex PCR, was used to amplify TCRbeta CDR3 regions from genomic DNA. The source study handled its data this way. Nucleated cell counts per sample were estimated from amplification of reference gene primers within the assay. To quantify the absolute abundance of each unique TCRbeta CDR3 rearrangement, sequence reads were collapsed and filtered. For each sample, productive Simpson clonality was calculated as the square root of Simpson's diversity index across productive rearrangements. TCRdb limited this immuneACCESS table to in-frame rearrangements with V and J called. A share of clones is missing; checked studies link under half to unresolved V genes, and the rest is unexplained. V and J calls and clone size are those listed in that table; D and trimming were worked out from the DNA. The sample table shows around 160,000 clones, and approximately 80% are seen once. The ten most abundant clones make up roughly 3.4% of the sample.

Concerning this clone itself: Which antigen it targets is not known. There are no base qualities to consult, and no much larger clone falls within one base.

Overall study results and their limits: The amount of clinical and demographic metadata varied by source and participant and was provided uncurated.

The germline V gene (reference sequence) sets CDR1 to SEHNR and CDR2 to FQNEAQ. V loses 1 base at its end and J loses 6 bases; junction bases beyond the gene matches: 9. CDR3 length: 16 amino acids, cysteine to phenylalanine. The retained sequence is limited to the CDR3, 48 bases, with the frame set at the first base. In the prospective study, participants were about 18 to 95 years old, resided in about two dozen geographic areas of the United States, and were enrolled through a virtual design. In the prospective study, participants were assigned to cohorts based on the clinical history participants reported in a screening survey and a study questionnaire. For ImmuneRACE Cohort 3, a participant was defined as recovered based on two consecutive negative NP/OP PCR tests, clearance by a healthcare professional, or resolution of symptoms. In the prospective study, mobile phlebotomists collected whole blood, serum and a nasopharyngeal or oropharyngeal swab from each participant. Additional blood draws and questionnaires over an approximately 2-month period could optionally be provided by prospective study participants. Before DNA extraction, blood samples from the prospective study were shipped at room temperature or frozen.

This TCR derives from a woman aged 60-75 years who had recovered from COVID-19. The chain joins TRBV7-9 to TRBJ2-7; 10 central bases correspond to TRBD1. Sequenced input: PBMCs or T cells enriched from blood (not recorded which). The CDR3: CASSLDYPGQGSEQYF. The bases are TGTGCCAGCAGCTTAGACTACCCGGGACAGGGGAGCGAGCAGTACTTC.